This T cell receptor beta chain is from a study of PD-1 blockade in mismatch repair-deficient tumors. Study conclusions and caveats: After pembrolizumab, tumor-resident clones rose rapidly, then generally contracted before radiologic responses.

Remarks on this clone: Its antigen is unidentified.

All patients were mismatch repair deficient, assessed by either PCR or immunohistochemistry. The CDR3 contains 14 residues. Looked up from germline, CDR1 is MRHNA and CDR2 is SNTAGT. Trimming cost V 4 bases and J 7 bases; bases outside gene matches: 9. Profiling relied on immunoSEQ multiplex PCR, and the TCRdb table lists in-frame clones only, not all of them. This sample yields approximately 130,000 clones, of which about 86% are seen a single time; about 14% belongs to the top ten. The sequencing used peripheral blood, collected 44 weeks after starting pembrolizumab. The sequence was obtained from an adult with mismatch repair-deficient cancer. The chain combines TRBV6-4 with TRBJ1-2; TRBD1 matches at 7 bases. DNA of the CDR3: TGTGCCAGCAGTGCTGACAGGGCCGGTAGTGGCTACACCTTC. Its protein is CASSADRAGSGYTF.